The 24 T cell receptor beta chains presented below share a single source sample, sequenced in a study. TCRdb analysed the RT-PCR reads with MiXCR anew, one entry per CDR3 protein. The sample has about 680,000 distinct CDR3 sequences, 13% to 15% seen once. The source material was memory CD4+ T cells from blood. The receptors were gathered from a female donor in good health, serving as a healthy control.

This clonotype was observed at least ten times. The genes are TRBV20-1 and TRBJ1-2; 8 bases align to TRBD1. The CDR3 sequence is 13 residues long. Germline V CDR1 and CDR2: DFQATT, SNEGSKA (reference sequence). Trimming at V came to 5 bases and at J to 8 bases, leaving 10 bases not matched to a gene. The CDR3 DNA follows: TGCAGTGCTTTGACCCAGGGGGCGAGAGGCTACACCTTC. This sequence encodes CSALTQGARGYTF.

This clonotype was observed at least ten times. The CDR3 nucleotides are TGCAGTGCTACAGGGGGCAATCAGCCCCAGCATTTT. Translated: CSATGGNQPQHF. The rearrangement joins TRBV20-1 to TRBJ1-5; a possible D gene is TRBD1 (6 bases). Germline assignment: CDR1 DFQATT and CDR2 SNEGSKA (reference sequence). The CDR3 is made up of 12 amino acids. Trimming left V 4 bases short and J 2 bases short, with 6 bases between.

J is TRBJ2-7 and V is TRBV15; D is ambiguous. The length of the CDR3 is 10 residues. CDR1 is LNHNV and CDR2 is YYDKDF in the germline V gene (reference sequence). Trimming shortened V by 5 bases and J by 5 bases, and 4 bases separated the two germline ends. CDR3 sequence: CATSAHEQYF. As DNA, the CDR3 is TGTGCCACCAGCGCCCACGAGCAGTACTTC. The full variable domain, its missing parts supplied by reference TRBV15 and TRBJ2-7, is DAMVIQNPRYQVTQFGKPVTLSCSQTLNHNVMYWYQQKSSQAPKLLFHYYDKDFNNEADTPDNFQSRRPNTSFCFLDIRSPGLGDTAMYLCATSAHEQYFGPGTRLTVT.

This clonotype was counted a few times. The V gene is TRBV6-1, the J gene TRBJ1-1; TRBD1 aligns across 7 bases. The CDR3 loop spans 13 amino acids. After removal of 0 bases from V and 7 bases from J, the junction contained 2 bases not matched to a gene. Per the germline V gene, CDR1 is MNHNS and CDR2 is SASEGT. The chain's CDR3 is CASSEAGQVEAFF. CDR3 bases: TGTGCCAGCAGTGAAGCCGGACAGGTTGAAGCTTTCTTT.

This clonotype was detected a few times. This sequence joins TRBV20-1 and TRBJ1-1; 8 positions agree with TRBD1. Trimming removed 5 bases from V and 3 bases from J; junction bases left unmatched: 11. This CDR3 contains 15 residues. The germline V gene has CDR1 DFQATT and CDR2 SNEGSKA (reference sequence). The CDR3 loop is CSAPPSRGLDTEAFF. The CDR3 DNA follows: TGCAGTGCTCCACCTTCCAGGGGGCTGGACACTGAAGCTTTCTTT.

The V and J genes are TRBV6-1 and TRBJ1-5, with D perhaps matching TRBD1 (5 bases). CDR3 size: 14 residues. V was shortened by 1 base and J by 7 bases, with 11 bases between the two germline ends. Germline CDR1 MNHNS, CDR2 SASEGT. The CDR3 nucleotides read TGTGCCAGCAGTGAAGGTGCAGGGAGACAGCCCCAGCATTTT. As protein: CASSEGAGRQPQHF.

The J gene is TRBJ2-7, the V gene TRBV20-1; either TRBD1 or TRBD2 may fit D (5 bases each). The CDR3 runs to 15 residues. Germline assignment: CDR1 DFQATT and CDR2 SNEGSKA (reference sequence). V was clipped by 5 bases and J by 1 base, with 18 bases between them. The CDR3 loop is CSAESFRGASYEQYF. The CDR3 DNA sequence: TGCAGTGCTGAGAGTTTCAGAGGGGCTTCCTACGAGCAGTACTTC.

This sequence joins TRBV9 and TRBJ2-3; TRBD2 is a possible D gene (5 bases). CDR3 size: 14 residues. Germline loops: CDR1 SGDLS, CDR2 YYNGEE. The V end lost 3 bases, the J end lost 2 bases, and 10 bases lay between the germline ends. CDR3 loop: CASSGERATDTQYF. The CDR3 DNA is TGTGCCAGCAGCGGCGAGAGGGCCACAGATACGCAGTATTTT.

This clonotype occurred a few times. This chain connects TRBV28 to TRBJ2-2; 7 positions agree with TRBD1. The germline CDR1 and CDR2 sequences are MDHEN and SYDVKM. This CDR3 is built from 16 residues. J was trimmed by 4 bases and V by 2 bases; bases with no gene match: 7. The CDR3 DNA is TGTGCCAGCAGTTTAGTTGGTCAGGGGGTCACCGGGGAGCTGTTTTTT. Its translation: CASSLVGQGVTGELFF.

The genes are TRBV7-2 and TRBJ1-2, with TRBD1 matching over 8 bases. CDR1 is SGHTA, CDR2 FQGNSA, per germline. V dropped 3 bases and J dropped 7; count of bases not matched to a gene: 4. The CDR3 totals 13 residues. CDR3 loop: CASSFTGGVGYTF. In nucleotides, the CDR3 is TGTGCCAGCAGCTTTACAGGGGGGGTTGGCTACACCTTC.

This clonotype was observed a handful of times. The CDR3 DNA reads TGCGCCAGCAGCCACAGCGGGGGCTTGAACATTCAGTACTTC. Translation gives CASSHSGGLNIQYF. V usage is TRBV4-3 and J usage is TRBJ2-4, with 8 nucleotides matching TRBD2. CDR1 LGHNA and CDR2 YSLEER come from the germline V gene. This CDR3 has 14 residues. V gave up 3 bases and J gave up 7 bases; unmatched junction bases: 5.

This chain uses TRBV5-1 with TRBJ2-5; 11 nucleotides match TRBD2. J gave up 3 bases and V 4 bases, and 11 bases lay outside the gene matches. Germline V gives CDR1 SGHRS, CDR2 YFSETQ. The CDR3 sequence is 17 residues long. CDR3 in DNA: TGCGCCAGCAGCGCTAGCGTGGGACTAGCGGATAAAGAGACCCAGTACTTC. This codes for CASSASVGLADKETQYF.

J is TRBJ2-1 and V is TRBV20-1, with 7 bases aligning to TRBD1. J lost 3 bases, V lost 3 bases, and 5 bases had no gene match. Germline CDR1 reads DFQATT; CDR2 reads SNEGSKA (reference sequence). CDR3 length: 14 residues. The CDR3 region has the DNA TGCAGTGCTAGCAATCCAGGGGGCTACAATGAGCAGTTCTTC. Its protein product is CSASNPGGYNEQFF.

CDR3 nucleotides: TGTGCCAGCTCTTACTGGGGTAGCGGGAGGCTCGATCTCGGGGAGCTGTTTTTT. It translates to CASSYWGSGRLDLGELFF. This chain joins TRBV7-3 and TRBJ2-2, with 10 positions matching TRBD2. Germline CDR1 and CDR2: SGHTA and FQGTGA. The length of the CDR3 is 18 residues. Germline trimming cut 8 bases from V and 7 bases from J; bases unmatched to any gene: 19. The full variable domain, in which reference TRBV7-3 and TRBJ2-2 provide the parts outside the CDR3, is GAGVSQTPSNKVTEKGKYVELRCDPISGHTALYWYRQSLGQGPEFLIYFQGTGAADDSGLPNDRFFAVRPEGSVSTLKIQRTERGDSAVYLCASSYWGSGRLDLGELFFGEGSRLTVL.

The V gene is TRBV11-2, the J gene TRBJ2-4, with D possibly being TRBD1 (5 bases). The V end lost 5 bases, the J end lost 9 bases, and 14 bases lay between the germline ends. There are 13 residues in the CDR3. From germline, CDR1 is SGHAT and CDR2 FQNNGV. The CDR3 sequence is CASSLDMASIQYF. In nucleotides, the CDR3 is TGTGCCAGCAGCCTGGACATGGCGAGCATTCAGTACTTC.

This clonotype was found a few times. The junction departs from the called germline gene at one end, perhaps through a read error. The chain recombines TRBV5-6 with TRBJ2-5; D is possibly TRBD1 or TRBD2 (5 bases each). CDR3 length equals 13 residues. The germline gives CDR1 SGHDT, CDR2 YYEEEE. The CDR3 DNA reads as TGTGCCAGCAGCTTATATACATCACTGCGAGGGGACTTC. This encodes CASSLYTSLRGDF.

This clonotype turned up a few times. The J gene is TRBJ2-1, the V gene TRBV27; possibly TRBD2 for D (5 bases). There are 19 residues in the CDR3. The V and J ends lost 3 bases and 8 bases respectively, with 29 bases between them. Germline CDR1 MNHEY, CDR2 SMNVEV (reference sequence). The CDR3 here is CASSFDTLSTGNNIDEQFF. The DNA for the CDR3 is TGTGCCAGCAGTTTTGATACGCTTTCAACGGGGAACAATATCGATGAGCAGTTCTTC.

This chain links TRBV27 with TRBJ2-5; the D is unclear. From germline, CDR1 is MNHEY and CDR2 SMNVEV (reference sequence). The V end was cut by 0 bases, the J end by 5 bases, with 10 bases between. The CDR3 has 14 amino acids. CDR3 DNA: TGTGCCAGCAGTTTATCGAGGCTCTGGGAGACCCAGTACTTC. Encoded protein: CASSLSRLWETQYF.

This clonotype has only a few counts. The chain is built from TRBV7-6 and TRBJ1-2; the D gene is possibly TRBD1 (5 bases). V was clipped by 5 bases and J by 4 bases, with 11 bases between them. Germline lookup yields CDR1 SGHVS and CDR2 FNYEAQ. This CDR3 has 13 amino acids. CDR3 nucleotides: TGTGCCAGCAGCCGCGCGGGGCCCTATGGCTACACCTTC. This translates into CASSRAGPYGYTF.

A few counts support this clonotype. The CDR3 sequence: CATSSGPKVYGYTF. As DNA, the CDR3 is TGTGCCACCAGCTCTGGACCTAAAGTCTATGGCTACACCTTC. The chain uses TRBV15 and TRBJ1-2; D unresolved. V was shortened by 5 bases and J by 4 bases, with 14 bases between the two germline ends. Germline V lookup: CDR1 LNHNV, CDR2 YYDKDF (reference sequence). The CDR3 sequence is 14 residues long.

The chain combines TRBV6-6 with TRBJ2-1, with D perhaps matching TRBD1 or TRBD2 (6 bases each). V was clipped by 7 bases and J by 7 bases, with 20 bases between them. The CDR3 extends over 15 amino acids. Germline CDR1 reads MNHNY; CDR2 reads SVGAGI (reference sequence). CDR3 coding DNA: TGTGCCAGCACCACAAATGTGGGGGCGGGGAATGAGCAGTTCTTC. Its protein is CASTTNVGAGNEQFF.

The J gene is TRBJ2-6, the V gene TRBV4-3, with unresolved D. The V gene's germline CDR1 is LGHNA and CDR2 YSLEER. V was trimmed by 4 bases and J by 2 bases, leaving 9 bases between them. This CDR3 region has 15 residues. The CDR3 DNA sequence: TGCGCCAGCAGCCCGCTGGCTACTGGGGCCAACGTCCTGACTTTC. Its translation is CASSPLATGANVLTF.

This chain links TRBV28 with TRBJ2-2; 7 nucleotides line up with TRBD1. CDR3 size: 15 residues. Germline assignment: CDR1 MDHEN and CDR2 SYDVKM. Trimming cost V 5 bases and J 2 bases; bases outside gene matches: 5. CDR3 amino acids: CASSTRQGNTGELFF. Here the CDR3 DNA reads TGTGCCAGCAGTACGCGACAGGGCAACACCGGGGAGCTGTTTTTT.

The chain links TRBV20-1 to TRBJ2-1; 14 bases line up with TRBD2. This CDR3 comprises 16 residues. Germline values: CDR1 DFQATT, CDR2 SNEGSKA (reference sequence). The V gene end was trimmed by 5 bases and the J gene end by 6 bases; junction bases not matched to a gene: 9. The CDR3 here is CSASGTSGRTGNEQFF. The CDR3 nucleotides read TGCAGTGCTTCCGGGACTAGCGGGAGAACGGGCAATGAGCAGTTCTTC.